The 32 T cell receptor beta chains given below trace back to one sample, sequenced in a study of blood T cell repertoires in COVID-19. Profiling relied on immunoSEQ multiplex PCR, and the TCRdb table lists in-frame clones only, not all of them. Of a few hundred thousand clones listed, 65% to 85% are singletons. Sequences were obtained from peripheral blood. Source of these receptors: a woman between 45 and 60 years old with acute or convalescent COVID-19.

The chain uses TRBV27 and TRBJ1-2; 9 bases align to TRBD1. The V gene end was trimmed by 1 base and the J gene end by 8 bases; junction bases not matched to a gene: 11. Germline-derived CDR1 and CDR2 are MNHEY and SMNVEV (reference sequence). The CDR3 extends over 16 amino acids. CDR3 region: CASSLLRDRADGGYTF. The CDR3 DNA reads TGTGCCAGCAGTTTATTAAGGGACAGGGCGGACGGAGGCTACACCTTC.

The chain links TRBV2 to TRBJ2-7; 7 bases are shared with TRBD1. The CDR3 is 15 amino acids. Trimming at V came to 2 bases and at J to 0 bases, leaving 4 bases not matched to a gene. Germline CDR1 is SNHLY and CDR2 is FYNNEI. CDR3 bases: TGTGCCAGCAGTGAAAGGGGACAGAGCTCCTACGAGCAGTACGTC. Its protein product is CASSERGQSSYEQYV.

This clone was recorded once. J is TRBJ1-2 and V is TRBV14; D unresolved. This CDR3 is built from 12 residues. V dropped 3 bases and J dropped 7 bases, with 9 bases sitting between them. The V gene's germline CDR1 is SGHDN and CDR2 FVKESK. The CDR3 sequence is CASSHGHGGYTF. The CDR3 nucleotides are TGTGCCAGCAGCCACGGTCACGGTGGCTACACCTTC.

J is TRBJ1-1 and V is TRBV6-5; TRBD1 aligns across 9 bases. The junction had 4 bases not matched to a gene; V was cut back by 2 bases and J by 12 bases. Germline CDR1 reads MNHEY; CDR2 reads SVGAGI. The CDR3 runs to 12 residues. This chain's CDR3 is CASSYAGQGTFF. CDR3 in DNA: TGTGCCAGCAGTTACGCGGGACAGGGAACTTTCTTT.

This clone showed up just once. The chain uses TRBV11-3 and TRBJ2-2, with 7 bases matching TRBD1. This CDR3 has 15 residues. Germline-derived CDR1 and CDR2 are SGHNT and YENEEA. With V trimmed by 1 base and J by 4 bases, 3 bases remained unmatched. The CDR3 sequence is CASSLGTGSTGELFF. The CDR3 region has the DNA TGTGCCAGCAGCTTAGGGACAGGAAGCACCGGGGAGCTGTTTTTT.

The chain employs TRBV24-1 and TRBJ2-1, with 11 bases fitting TRBD2. J was trimmed by 4 bases and V by 2 bases; bases with no gene match: 3. Germline V lookup: CDR1 KGHDR, CDR2 SFDVKD. The CDR3 length is 16 residues. The CDR3 region is CATSDSGTSGYNEQFF. CDR3 sequence (DNA): TGTGCCACCAGTGATTCCGGGACTAGCGGATACAATGAGCAGTTCTTC.

CDR3 amino acids: CASSLTGGISPLHF. In nucleotides, the CDR3 is TGCGCCAGCAGCTTGACAGGGGGAATCTCACCCCTCCACTTT. V gene TRBV5-1 combines with J gene TRBJ1-6; TRBD1 agrees at 8 bases. This CDR3 is 14 amino acids long. V lost 1 base and J lost 10; bases outside the gene matches: 4. The V gene's germline CDR1 is SGHRS and CDR2 YFSETQ.

The chain carries TRBV5-1 and TRBJ1-4; 7 nucleotides line up with TRBD1. V lost 9 bases, J lost 3 bases, and 5 bases stayed unmatched. There are 13 residues in the CDR3. Germline loops: CDR1 SGHRS, CDR2 YFSETQ. The CDR3 nucleotides are TGCGCCACGAGACAGGGACCTAATGAAAAACTGTTTTTT. This codes for CATRQGPNEKLFF.

The chain uses TRBV9 and TRBJ2-2, with 7 bases identical to TRBD1. The length of the CDR3 is 15 residues. Germline V gene data show CDR1 as SGDLS and CDR2 as YYNGEE. J gave up 4 bases and V 0 bases, and 3 bases lay outside the gene matches. CDR3 sequence: CASSVDRGSTGELFF. The DNA for the CDR3 is TGTGCCAGCAGCGTAGACAGGGGATCCACCGGGGAGCTGTTTTTT.

The rearrangement joins TRBV9 to TRBJ1-2; TRBD1 is a possible D gene (5 bases). The CDR3 is made up of 17 amino acids. Germline CDR1 reads SGDLS; CDR2 reads YYNGEE. Trimming stripped 4 bases from V and 6 bases from J, with 25 bases between. The CDR3 sequence: CASSPTQGTSAWDGYTF. The CDR3 DNA sequence: TGTGCCAGCAGCCCCACCCAGGGTACGTCCGCGTGGGATGGCTACACCTTC.

The V gene is TRBV30, the J gene TRBJ2-5; possibly TRBD2 for D (7 bases). CDR3 length equals 11 residues. Germline lookup yields CDR1 GTSNPN and CDR2 SVGIG (reference sequence). DNA for the CDR3: TGTGCTCTAAGGGGGGGAGAGACCCAGTACTTC. It codes for CALRGGETQYF.

The chain carries TRBV29-1 and TRBJ1-1; D possibly corresponds to TRBD1 (6 bases). From germline, CDR1 is SQVTM and CDR2 ANQGSEA. The CDR3 consists of 12 residues. The V end was cut by 5 bases, the J end by 7 bases, with 14 bases between. DNA for the CDR3: TGCAGCGTTCTAGGACAGATGGTTGAAGCTTTCTTT. This gives the protein CSVLGQMVEAFF.

The J gene is TRBJ2-2, the V gene TRBV3-1 (or the pseudogene TRBV3-2); tentatively, D is TRBD2 (5 bases). This CDR3 has 16 amino acids. Germline CDR1 reads LGHDT; CDR2 reads YNNKEL (reference sequence). V lost 4 bases and J lost 4, with 16 bases in between. DNA of the CDR3: TGTGCCAGCAGCCCCCTCCGGGGTTCAGGCACCGGGGAGCTGTTTTTT. Translation gives CASSPLRGSGTGELFF.

V gene TRBV19 combines with J gene TRBJ2-5; possibly TRBD2 for D (5 bases). The CDR3 length is 16 residues. CDR1 is LNHDA, CDR2 SQIVND, per germline (reference sequence). The V gene lost 4 bases and the J gene lost 5 bases, with 20 bases spanning the gap. CDR3 sequence: CASSTAGEGSRETQYF. The CDR3 region has the DNA TGTGCCAGTAGTACGGCCGGTGAGGGTTCGCGGGAGACCCAGTACTTC. Supplemented by reference TRBV19 and TRBJ2-5, the full variable domain reads DGGITQSPKYLFRKEGQNVTLSCEQNLNHDAMYWYRQDPGQGLRLIYYSQIVNDFQKGDIAEGYSVSREKKESFPLTVTSAQKNPTAFYLCASSTAGEGSRETQYFGPGTRLLVL.

The CDR3, as DNA: TGTGCCAGTAGTATATACGGGACAGGGAACACTGAAGCTTTCTTT. Its protein is CASSIYGTGNTEAFF. The chain links TRBV19 to TRBJ1-1; 8 positions agree with TRBD1. The CDR3 is 15 residues long. The germline V gene has CDR1 LNHDA and CDR2 SQIVND (reference sequence). Losses at the gene ends were 2 bases for V and 1 base for J; bases not matched to a gene: 3. The full variable domain, its missing parts supplied by reference TRBV19 and TRBJ1-1, is DGGITQSPKYLFRKEGQNVTLSCEQNLNHDAMYWYRQDPGQGLRLIYYSQIVNDFQKGDIAEGYSVSREKKESFPLTVTSAQKNPTAFYLCASSIYGTGNTEAFFGQGTRLTVV.

This clone was observed a few times. The genes are TRBV15 and TRBJ1-5; D is possibly TRBD1 (6 bases). V lost 6 bases, J lost 4 bases, and 19 bases lay in between. Germline loops: CDR1 LNHNV, CDR2 YYDKDF (reference sequence). The CDR3 length is 16 residues. CDR3: CATRDRMGAANQPQHF. The CDR3 DNA reads TGTGCCACCAGGGATCGGATGGGGGCAGCGAATCAGCCCCAGCATTTT.

The V gene is TRBV30, the J gene TRBJ1-4; no clear D gene. This CDR3 has 13 amino acids. Trimming took off 5 bases at V and 5 bases at J, with 12 bases between the two ends. Germline V gives CDR1 GTSNPN, CDR2 SVGIG (reference sequence). The CDR3 bases are TGTGCCTGGGGACTCAGAGGGAATGAAAAACTGTTTTTT. Translation: CAWGLRGNEKLFF. Looking up the rest from reference TRBV30 and TRBJ1-4 gives the full variable domain: SQTIHQWPATLVQPVGSPLSLECTVEGTSNPNLYWYRQAAGRGLQLLFYSVGIGQISSEVPQNLSASRPQDRQFILSSKKLLLSDSGFYLCAWGLRGNEKLFFGSGTQLSVL.

The chain couples TRBV18 to TRBJ1-1, with TRBD1 identical over 10 bases. The CDR3 sequence is 14 residues long. J was trimmed by 3 bases and V by 5 bases; bases with no gene match: 3. Germline lookup yields CDR1 KGHSH and CDR2 LQKENI. The CDR3: CASSFGQGDTEAFF. The CDR3 DNA sequence: TGTGCCAGCTCATTTGGACAGGGGGACACTGAAGCTTTCTTT.

The V call is TRBV27, the J call TRBJ1-4, with D maybe TRBD1 (6 bases). Trimming took 2 bases from V and 8 from J, leaving 15 bases between them. Germline CDR1 and CDR2: MNHEY and SMNVEV (reference sequence). The CDR3 has 15 amino acids. The CDR3, as DNA: TGTGCCAGCAGTTTAACTGCAGGGGTGGCGGAAAAACTGTTTTTT. Translated: CASSLTAGVAEKLFF.

The genes are TRBV3-1 (or the pseudogene TRBV3-2) and TRBJ2-2; tentative D call: TRBD2 (5 bases). The germline V and J ends were trimmed by 6 bases and 5 bases, with 19 bases remaining between them. Germline V lookup: CDR1 LGHDT, CDR2 YNNKEL (reference sequence). The CDR3 is 16 amino acids. The CDR3 sequence is CASSPPESRGTGELFF. The CDR3 DNA is TGTGCCAGCAGTCCCCCAGAGTCCCGAGGGACCGGGGAGCTGTTTTTT.

The V gene is TRBV27, the J gene TRBJ2-5; D may be TRBD1 (5 bases). CDR1 MNHEY and CDR2 SMNVEV come from the germline V gene (reference sequence). There are 16 residues in the CDR3. Trimming removed 5 bases at V and 2 bases at J, with 18 bases between. CDR3 loop: CASSANNRQRQETQYF. In nucleotides, the CDR3 is TGTGCCAGCAGTGCTAACAATCGACAGAGACAAGAGACCCAGTACTTC.

The genes are TRBV7-2 and TRBJ1-2; a possible D gene is TRBD1 (5 bases). The germline V and J ends were trimmed by 2 bases and 7 bases, with 11 bases remaining between them. Looked up from germline, CDR1 is SGHTA and CDR2 is FQGNSA. The CDR3 is 13 residues long. The DNA of the CDR3 is TGTGCCAGCAGCTTACGGGGGATGGGTGGCTACACCTTC. Translated, it gives CASSLRGMGGYTF.

The CDR3 sequence: CASSRLACEQYV. The CDR3 nucleotides are TGTGCCAGCAGTCGACTAGCGTGCGAGCAGTACGTC. The rearrangement links TRBV12-3 or TRBV12-4 to TRBJ2-7; 8 bases align to TRBD2. Trimming cost V 5 bases and J 6 bases; bases outside gene matches: 3. CDR3 size: 12 residues.

This chain's CDR3 is CASSLQAGGNYNEQFF. CDR3 nucleotides: TGTGCCAGCAGTCTCCAGGCGGGAGGTAACTACAATGAGCAGTTCTTC. This chain uses TRBV5-5 with TRBJ2-1; 8 bases agree with TRBD2. Trimming at V came to 5 bases and at J to 3 bases, leaving 10 bases not matched to a gene. The CDR3 has 16 amino acids. Germline V gives CDR1 SGHKS, CDR2 YYEKEE (reference sequence).

This clone appeared a single time. V and J are TRBV18 and TRBJ2-1; D gene unclear. Per germline, CDR1 KGHSH and CDR2 LQKENI. The ends were cut back, 4 bases at V and 10 bases at J, with 8 bases in the middle. The CDR3 runs 11 residues. The CDR3 loop is CASSREAEQFF. CDR3 bases: TGTGCCAGCTCACGAGAGGCAGAGCAGTTCTTC.

The chain combines TRBV12-3 or TRBV12-4 with TRBJ2-1; unclear D gene. This CDR3 comprises 13 residues. Trimming pared 5 bases from V and 4 bases from J, leaving 9 bases between. The CDR3 protein is CASSPRTYNEQFF. The CDR3 nucleotides read TGTGCCAGCAGTCCTCGAACTTACAATGAGCAGTTCTTC.

The V call is TRBV5-1, the J call TRBJ1-1, with D unresolved. Germline-derived CDR1 and CDR2 are SGHRS and YFSETQ. The V gene lost 3 bases and the J gene lost 4 bases, with 10 bases spanning the gap. The CDR3 sequence is 13 residues long. The CDR3 is CASSSNPGTEAFF. Here the CDR3 DNA reads TGCGCCAGCAGCTCGAATCCAGGCACTGAAGCTTTCTTT.

V gene TRBV5-4 combines with J gene TRBJ2-7, with D possibly matching TRBD1 (6 bases). Trimming shortened V by 4 bases and J by 4 bases, and 18 bases separated the two germline ends. Looked up from germline, CDR1 is SGHNT and CDR2 is YYREEE (reference sequence). There are 15 residues in the CDR3. For the CDR3, the DNA is TGTGCCAGCAGCCCCCGGGACACGACGTTTTACGAGCAGTACTTC. Protein: CASSPRDTTFYEQYF.

CDR3 in amino acids: CASSLRPGQGVDNNQPQHF. The CDR3 bases are TGTGCCAGCAGCTTAAGACCGGGACAGGGGGTGGATAACAATCAGCCCCAGCATTTT. V usage is TRBV7-2 and J usage is TRBJ1-5, with 11 bases lining up with TRBD1. The germline V gene encodes CDR1 SGHTA and CDR2 FQGNSA. This CDR3 comprises 19 residues. Unmatched junction bases numbered 12, after V lost 2 bases and J lost 3 bases.

V gene TRBV4-2 combines with J gene TRBJ2-3; D may be TRBD2 (7 bases). Germline CDR1 LGHNA, CDR2 YNFKEQ. The ends were cut back, 0 bases at V and 4 bases at J, with 17 bases in the middle. The CDR3 has 17 residues. The CDR3 loop reads CASSQELAGAGADTQYF. DNA of the CDR3: TGTGCCAGCAGCCAAGAGCTGGCGGGGGCGGGGGCAGATACGCAGTATTTT.

This clone was picked up a small number of times. The chain couples TRBV19 to TRBJ1-3; 7 nucleotides align to TRBD1. Germline V gene lookup returns CDR1 LNHDA and CDR2 SQIVND (reference sequence). The V gene end was trimmed by 3 bases and the J gene end by 0 bases; junction bases not matched to a gene: 8. The CDR3 runs 17 residues. The CDR3 here is CASSMARGPSSGNTIYF. CDR3 bases: TGTGCCAGTAGTATGGCGAGGGGGCCGAGCTCTGGAAACACCATATATTTT.

V gene TRBV29-1 combines with J gene TRBJ1-1, with 7 bases lining up with TRBD1. Germline trimming cut 5 bases from V and 5 bases from J; bases unmatched to any gene: 5. This CDR3 has 12 amino acids. The germline V gene has CDR1 SQVTM and CDR2 ANQGSEA. The CDR3 sequence is CSVRQGSTEAFF. DNA for the CDR3: TGCAGCGTTCGACAGGGTAGTACTGAAGCTTTCTTT.